These T cell receptor beta chains were read from a single sample in a study of T cell responses to AZD1222 COVID-19 vaccine. Some clones are missing from TCRdb's copy, which holds only in-frame ones; the method was immunoSEQ multiplex PCR. The repertoire includes around 150,000 clones, more than 80% of them detected once, and roughly 4.3% sits in the top ten. Specimen: peripheral blood, collected on day 0 of AZD1222 vaccination. Every receptor here comes from an adult in good health. CDR3s include the opening cysteine and the closing phenylalanine or tryptophan. D genes are given only for firm matches. Some rows mark clone size as missing; the rest say once, few, many or name a class of expanded clone.

>.|.|TRBJ2-7|TRBV6-5
TGTGCCAGCAGTTACTCGAGGGTAGGCTACGAGCAGTACTTC
CASSYSRVGYEQYF
>.|.|TRBJ2-3|TRBV12-3/TRBV12-4
TGTGCCAGCAGCTCTCTCGGAGATACGCAGTATTTT
CASSSLGDTQYF
>TRBD1|once|TRBJ1-1|TRBV5-1
TGCGCCAGCAGCCTCGGTTGGAGTAAGGGGGCGGCGGTAAACACTGAAGCTTTCTTT
CASSLGWSKGAAVNTEAFF
>.|.|TRBJ1-5|TRBV2
TGTGCCAGCAGGCAGGAGAGCAATCAGCCCCAGCATTTT
CASRQESNQPQHF
>.|few|TRBJ1-6|TRBV9
TGTGCCAGCAGCGTAGAGGCAGGGGCCTATAATTCACCCCTCCACTTT
CASSVEAGAYNSPLHF
>.|.|TRBJ1-3|TRBV28
TGTGCCAGCAGCCCACCGTTTGGGCCGACCTCTGGAAACACCATATATTTT
CASSPPFGPTSGNTIYF
>TRBD1|.|TRBJ2-5|TRBV29-1
TGCAGCGTTGAAGTTTTGACAGGGTCTTTAGAGACCCAGTACTTC
CSVEVLTGSLETQYF
>.|.|TRBJ1-1|TRBV3-1/TRBV3-2
TGTGCCAGCAGCCAAGAGAGTCTCCAGAACACTGAAGCTTTCTTT
CASSQESLQNTEAFF
>.|.|TRBJ1-5|TRBV6-5
TGTGCCAGCAGTACAGGTTTTGATCAGCCCCAGCATTTT
CASSTGFDQPQHF
>TRBD1|.|TRBJ2-6|TRBV19
TGTGCCAGTAGTCTGCCCGGGACAGATTACTCTGGGGCCAACGTCCTGACTTTC
CASSLPGTDYSGANVLTF
>TRBD2|.|TRBJ2-1|TRBV29-1
TGCAGCGTACGAGCGGGGGCTCTTTACAATGAGCAGTTCTTC
CSVRAGALYNEQFF
>.|.|TRBJ2-4|TRBV9
TGTGCCGGCAGCGTAGATCCAGGGGCTCGAGCCCTTCAGTACTTC
CAGSVDPGARALQYF
>.|.|TRBJ2-1|TRBV7-2
TGTGCCAGCAGCTTAGCGGGGGGGCCTGAGGAGCAGTTCTTC
CASSLAGGPEEQFF
>.|.|TRBJ2-7|TRBV5-1
TGCGCCAGCAGCTTGGAAGGGACTGGCTACGAGCAGTACTTC
CASSLEGTGYEQYF
>.|.|TRBJ1-6|TRBV6-5
TGTGCCAGCAGTTCGGAGAGGGGGAAATCACCCCTCCACTTT
CASSSERGKSPLHF
>TRBD1|.|TRBJ2-1|TRBV5-1
TGCGCCAGCAGCAGGACAGGGAGTAAGGATGAGCAGTTCTTC
CASSRTGSKDEQFF
>TRBD1|once|TRBJ2-7|TRBV6-1
TGTGCCAGCAGTGACCCCAGGACAGGCCCAAAACCTTACGAGCAGTACTTC
CASSDPRTGPKPYEQYF
>TRBD1|once|TRBJ2-5|TRBV7-9
TGTGCCAGCAGCTCGCCGGACAGGGGAACGGAGACCCAGTACTTC
CASSSPDRGTETQYF
>.|.|TRBJ1-5|TRBV2
TGTGCCAGCAAGTACAGCGATAGCAATCAGCCCCAGCATTTT
CASKYSDSNQPQHF
>.|.|TRBJ1-3|TRBV6-5
TGTGCCTCCACTTTACAGGGCTCTGGAAACACCATATATTTT
CASTLQGSGNTIYF
>.|.|TRBJ1-1|TRBV7-2
TGTGCCAGCAGCTTAGGGGGGGTGGCTGAAGCTTTCTTT
CASSLGGVAEAFF
>.|once|TRBJ1-3|TRBV4-1
TGCGCCAGCAGCCGAACGTTAGGGACCGACTCTGGAAACACCATATATTTT
CASSRTLGTDSGNTIYF
>.|.|TRBJ2-3|TRBV19
TGTGCCAGTAGTATAGGACCAGATACGCAGTATTTT
CASSIGPDTQYF
>TRBD1|.|TRBJ2-5|TRBV7-8
TGTGCCAGCAGCTCAGCTCAGACAGGGCAAGAGACCCAGTACTTC
CASSSAQTGQETQYF
>.|.|TRBJ1-1|TRBV14
TGTGCCAGCAGCCAAGATCTGTCCAGGGTGGCCGAAGCTTTCTTT
CASSQDLSRVAEAFF
>.|.|TRBJ2-1|TRBV5-1
TGCGCCAGCAGCTTGGAAGGGAATAGGGATGAGCAGTTCTTC
CASSLEGNRDEQFF
>TRBD2|.|TRBJ2-2|TRBV28
TGTGCCAGCAGTTCCCGACTAGCGGGGGGGACCGGGGAGCTGTTTTTT
CASSSRLAGGTGELFF
>.|once|TRBJ2-5|TRBV28
TGTGCCAGCAGTTTTTCGGGGATACAAGAGACCCAGTACTTC
CASSFSGIQETQYF
>.|.|TRBJ2-7|TRBV9
TGTGCCAGCAGCGTTGGAATCGGGGGTGGCCACGAGCAGTACTTC
CASSVGIGGGHEQYF
>TRBD1|.|TRBJ1-5|TRBV5-1
TGCGCCAGCAGCCCGGACAGGGGGGGTCAGCCCCAGCATTTT
CASSPDRGGQPQHF
>TRBD2|few|TRBJ2-5|TRBV2
TGTGCCACGTCTCGGGGGGTCCAAGAGACCCAGTACTTC
CATSRGVQETQYF
>.|.|TRBJ2-7|TRBV19
TGTGCCAGTAGCCTTTCATCCGCAATTGCCCACGAGCAGTACTTC
CASSLSSAIAHEQYF
>.|.|TRBJ1-2|TRBV7-8
TGTGCCAGCAGCTTAGACCCGGGACCGTCGTTTTATGGCTACACCTTC
CASSLDPGPSFYGYTF
>.|.|TRBJ1-1|TRBV5-6
TGTGCCAGCAGCCTGAGGACAGTTGGGGGTAAGGAAGCTTTCTTT
CASSLRTVGGKEAFF
>.|.|TRBJ1-2|TRBV3-1/TRBV3-2
TGTGCCAGCAGCCAAGAGTACCGGGACTATGGCTACACCTTC
CASSQEYRDYGYTF
>.|.|TRBJ1-1|TRBV2
TGTGCCAGCAAAGGACAGAACACTGAAGCTTTCTTT
CASKGQNTEAFF
>.|.|TRBJ1-2|TRBV7-8
TGTGCCAGCAGCTTACCCGGTGGGAGAGTGCATGGCTACACCTTC
CASSLPGGRVHGYTF
>.|.|TRBJ2-1|TRBV11-2
TGTGCCAGCAGCTCCCTTCGAGGGGGCAATGAGCAGTTCTTC
CASSSLRGGNEQFF
>TRBD2|once|TRBJ2-2|TRBV6-1
TGTGCCAGCAGTGAGCAGCGGGGGGGGCCCGGGGAGCTGTTTTTT
CASSEQRGGPGELFF
>.|.|TRBJ1-1|TRBV23-1
TGCGCCAGCAGTCAAACCTCCCCGGCAGATCATCTTCTACCCCATCCAGACACTGAAGCTTTCTTT
CASSQTSPADHLLPHPDTEAFF
>.|.|TRBJ1-3|TRBV28
TGTGCCAGCAGTTTTTTACTGAGCTCTGGAAACACCATATATTTT
CASSFLLSSGNTIYF